This T cell receptor (beta chain) appears in the sequencing data of a study of regulatory T cells in long-lasting Graves disease. The CDR3 covers 15 residues. Germline V gene data show CDR1 as MNHEY and CDR2 as SVGEGT. V was trimmed by 0 bases and J by 8 bases, leaving 16 bases between them. Time point denoted: newly diagnosed GD, antithyroid drugs for less than 3 months. PBMCs provided the RNA from which the TCR library was made. The authors built TCR beta libraries using iRepertoire HTBI primers and Arm-PCR of CDR3 regions. Each CDR3 protein is one row after TCRdb ran MiXCR on the multiplex PCR reads. The sample lists about 470,000 distinct CDR3 sequences, roughly 16% occurring once. This same sample was also taken into another study, of T cells in Graves' hyperthyroidism and ophthalmopathy.

The sample here was peripheral blood mononuclear cells (PBMCs), taken at new diagnosis, from a patient treated with antithyroid drugs. This rearrangement joins TRBV6-2 or TRBV6-3 to TRBJ1-2; D may be TRBD1 (5 bases). The origin of this receptor is a man between 35 and 55 years old with Graves disease. The CDR3 sequence: CASSYSRTPPWGYTF. The CDR3 coding sequence is TGTGCCAGCAGTTACTCCCGGACACCACCCTGGGGCTACACCTTC.